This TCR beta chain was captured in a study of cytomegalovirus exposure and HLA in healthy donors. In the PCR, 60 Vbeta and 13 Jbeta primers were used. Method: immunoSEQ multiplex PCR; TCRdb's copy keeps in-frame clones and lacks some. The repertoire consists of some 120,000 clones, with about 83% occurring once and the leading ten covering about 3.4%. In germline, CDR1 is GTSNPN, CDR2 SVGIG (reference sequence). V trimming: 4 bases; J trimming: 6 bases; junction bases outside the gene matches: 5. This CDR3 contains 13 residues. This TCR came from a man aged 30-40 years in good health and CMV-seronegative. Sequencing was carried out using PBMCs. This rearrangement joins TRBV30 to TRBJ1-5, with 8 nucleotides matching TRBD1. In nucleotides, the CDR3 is TGTGCCTGGAAAGGACAGGGTAGTCAGCCCCAGCATTTT. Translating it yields CAWKGQGSQPQHF.